These 15 T cell receptor beta chains were sequenced from one sample in a study of T cells in Graves' hyperthyroidism and ophthalmopathy. Amplified TCR beta CDR3 regions came from RNA transcripts. HTBI primers were used for first-round RT-PCR of the TCR CDR3. A single record per CDR3 protein comes from TCRdb applying MiXCR to the multiplex PCR reads. There are some 570,000 distinct CDR3 sequences in the sample; roughly 18% occur only once, and around 17% lies in the top ten. Sequenced material: blood. The receptors shown here come from a woman between 18 and 30 years old with Graves' ophthalmopathy.

Concerning this clonotype: The junction does not match germline at one end; this may be a read error. The chain recombines TRBV3-1 with TRBJ1-2, with a tentative D call TRBD1 (6 bases). The germline gives CDR1 LGHDT, CDR2 YNNKEL (reference sequence). The CDR3 has 14 amino acids. CDR3 coding DNA: TGTGCCAGCAGGCAAGGTTCAGGGGCGCGGGGCTACACCTTC. Translating gives CASRQGSGARGYTF.

This clonotype was observed at least ten times. The rearrangement joins TRBV6-5 to TRBJ1-1, with TRBD1 matching over 7 bases. The CDR3 consists of 14 residues. Germline V gene data show CDR1 as MNHEY and CDR2 as SVGAGI. V was pared by 2 bases and J by 6 bases, with 6 bases of the junction left unmatched. In nucleotides, the CDR3 is TGTGCCAGCAGTTACATCGTCAGGGGGGCTGAAGCTTTCTTT. It specifies CASSYIVRGAEAFF.

This chain joins TRBV3-1 and TRBJ1-1; D gene ambiguous. The CDR3 runs 16 residues. Trimming removed 2 bases from V and 1 base from J, with 14 bases in between. Per the germline V gene, CDR1 is LGHDT and CDR2 is YNNKEL (reference sequence). The CDR3 DNA reads TGTGCCAGCAGCCAATCGCGTCCGGGTTCGAACACTGAAGCTTTCTTT. Residues: CASSQSRPGSNTEAFF.

The sample holds a few counts of this clonotype. CDR3 in amino acids: CASSWDQETKNIQYF. The CDR3 bases are TGTGCCAGCAGTTGGGATCAGGAGACAAAAAACATTCAGTACTTC. The V call is TRBV28, the J call TRBJ2-4, with no clear D. CDR3 length equals 15 residues. Looked up from germline, CDR1 is MDHEN and CDR2 is SYDVKM. The ends were cut back, 4 bases at V and 4 bases at J, with 14 bases in the middle.

This clonotype was counted many times. The chain carries TRBV20-1 and TRBJ2-7; D remains ambiguous. Germline CDR1 and CDR2: DFQATT and SNEGSKA (reference sequence). The V end was cut by 3 bases, the J end by 2 bases, with 14 bases between. This CDR3 is built from 14 residues. Here the CDR3 reads CSASRHENPYEQYF. As DNA, the CDR3 is TGCAGTGCTAGCCGGCACGAGAACCCCTACGAGCAGTACTTC.

This clonotype was detected many times. CDR3 coding DNA: TGTGCCAGCAGTCCTCCGGGCCCCCGGGGGTACGAGCAGTACTTC. Its translation: CASSPPGPRGYEQYF. This sequence joins TRBV28 and TRBJ2-7, with a possible D match to TRBD2 (6 bases). Germline assignment: CDR1 MDHEN and CDR2 SYDVKM. This CDR3 is 15 amino acids long. V was cut by 5 bases and J by 4 bases, with 18 bases left in between.

The V gene is TRBV6-2 or TRBV6-3, the J gene TRBJ1-5; the D gene is possibly TRBD1 (5 bases). The germline gives CDR1 MNHEY, CDR2 SVGEGT. This CDR3 is built from 14 residues. V lost 6 bases, J lost 11 bases, and 20 bases lay in between. The CDR3 nucleotides read TGTGCCAGCAGCTCCGGGACGCGGATCCCGTCCCAGCATTTT. Translation gives CASSSGTRIPSQHF.

V is TRBV12-3 or TRBV12-4 and J is TRBJ1-5, with 7 bases lining up with TRBD1. The CDR3 covers 14 residues. V was pared by 5 bases and J by 3 bases, with 4 bases of the junction left unmatched. This chain's CDR3 is CASSETGTNQPQHF. CDR3 DNA sequence: TGTGCCAGCAGTGAGACAGGGACCAATCAGCCCCAGCATTTT.

This chain joins TRBV5-6 and TRBJ2-3, with D perhaps given as TRBD1 or TRBD2 (7 bases each). Germline assignment: CDR1 SGHDT and CDR2 YYEEEE. V lost 7 bases, J lost 8 bases, and 20 bases lay in between. The CDR3 consists of 14 residues. The CDR3 loop reads CASAYQGGSGTQYF. CDR3 DNA sequence: TGTGCCAGCGCCTACCAGGGGGGGTCCGGTACGCAGTATTTT.

This clonotype came up a few times. This chain joins TRBV20-1 and TRBJ2-7; 7 bases line up with TRBD2. J was trimmed by 5 bases and V by 6 bases; bases with no gene match: 7. The CDR3 has 12 amino acids. CDR1 and CDR2 (germline): DFQATT, SNEGSKA (reference sequence). CDR3 sequence (DNA): TGCAGTGCCCGAGGGAGCGGGGACGAGCAGTACTTC. Protein: CSARGSGDEQYF.

Of note for this clonotype: Being one base from a much bigger clone, this may be a read error. V and J are TRBV6-1 and TRBJ2-5; 8 bases are shared with TRBD1. CDR1 and CDR2 from the germline V gene are MNHNS and SASEGT. J lost 13 bases, V lost 3 bases, and 16 bases had no gene match. This CDR3 contains 15 residues. The CDR3 loop reads CASSEGQVKVAWRYF. The CDR3 DNA reads TGTGCCAGCAGTGAGGGACAGGTTAAGGTAGCGTGGAGGTACTTC.

There are a few counts of this clonotype. The V and J genes are TRBV9 and TRBJ1-1; D is perhaps TRBD1 (5 bases). The CDR3 is 14 residues long. Trimming stripped 3 bases from V and 3 bases from J, with 12 bases between. CDR1 is SGDLS and CDR2 is YYNGEE in the germline V gene. The CDR3 DNA is TGTGCCAGCAGCGAGCGGGACTACTACACTGAAGCTTTCTTT. Its protein product is CASSERDYYTEAFF.

The chain combines TRBV29-1 with TRBJ2-1; the D gene could be TRBD1 or TRBD2 (6 bases each). CDR1 is SQVTM, CDR2 ANQGSEA, per germline. Trimming took off 4 bases at V and 8 bases at J, with 18 bases between the two ends. The CDR3 loop spans 14 amino acids. CDR3 region: CSVVFVGGGDEQFF. The CDR3 bases are TGCAGCGTTGTATTTGTGGGGGGCGGGGATGAGCAGTTCTTC.

There are many counts of this clonotype. The chain joins TRBV30 to TRBJ2-1, with D tentatively TRBD2 (5 bases). Trimming left V 4 bases short and J 8 bases short, with 18 bases between. Germline-derived CDR1 and CDR2 are GTSNPN and SVGIG (reference sequence). This CDR3 has 14 residues. This CDR3 is CAWIPRGAVDEQFF. The CDR3 nucleotides are TGTGCCTGGATCCCCCGGGGAGCGGTGGATGAGCAGTTCTTC. Full variable domain (remainder filled in from reference TRBV30 and TRBJ2-1): SQTIHQWPATLVQPVGSPLSLECTVEGTSNPNLYWYRQAAGRGLQLLFYSVGIGQISSEVPQNLSASRPQDRQFILSSKKLLLSDSGFYLCAWIPRGAVDEQFFGPGTRLTVL.

This chain uses TRBV5-1 with TRBJ1-5; D is ambiguous. The ends were cut back, 3 bases at V and 2 bases at J, with 15 bases in the middle. CDR1 and CDR2 from the germline V gene are SGHRS and YFSETQ. CDR3 length: 16 amino acids. Written as DNA, the CDR3 is TGCGCCAGCAGCTCAGCGATATACGAAGGCAATCAGCCCCAGCATTTT. Its translation is CASSSAIYEGNQPQHF.